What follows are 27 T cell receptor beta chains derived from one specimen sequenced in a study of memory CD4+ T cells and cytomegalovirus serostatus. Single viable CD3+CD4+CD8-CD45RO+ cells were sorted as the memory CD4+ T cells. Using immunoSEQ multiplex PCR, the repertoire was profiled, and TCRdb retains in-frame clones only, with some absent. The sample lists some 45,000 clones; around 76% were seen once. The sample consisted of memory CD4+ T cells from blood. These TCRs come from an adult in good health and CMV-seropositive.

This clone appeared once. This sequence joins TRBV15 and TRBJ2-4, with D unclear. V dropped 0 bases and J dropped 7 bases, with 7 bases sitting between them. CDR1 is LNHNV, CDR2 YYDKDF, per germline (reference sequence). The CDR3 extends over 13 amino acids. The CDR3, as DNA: TGTGCCACCAGCAGAGATCGGCGGAACATTCAGTACTTC. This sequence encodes CATSRDRRNIQYF.

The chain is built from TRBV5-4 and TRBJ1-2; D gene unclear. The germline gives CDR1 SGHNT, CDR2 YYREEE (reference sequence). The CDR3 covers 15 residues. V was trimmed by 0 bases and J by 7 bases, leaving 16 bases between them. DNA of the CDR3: TGTGCCAGCAGCTTGGAATCGGATTCACTGGGTGGCTACACCTTC. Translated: CASSLESDSLGGYTF.

The CDR3 DNA reads TGTGCCATCAGTGAGTGGGGAGGAAAAGACGCGAACACCGGGGAGCTGTTTTTT. Encoded protein: CAISEWGGKDANTGELFF. This chain links TRBV10-3 with TRBJ2-2, with D perhaps matching TRBD2 (6 bases). Looked up from germline, CDR1 is ENHRY and CDR2 is SYGVKD. Trimming removed 1 base at V and 0 bases at J, with 15 bases between. This CDR3 comprises 18 residues.

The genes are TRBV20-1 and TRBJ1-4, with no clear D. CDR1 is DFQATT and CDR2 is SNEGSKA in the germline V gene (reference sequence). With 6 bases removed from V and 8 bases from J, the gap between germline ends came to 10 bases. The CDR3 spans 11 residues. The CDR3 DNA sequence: TGCAGTGCCCTCCAAGGGGAAAAACTGTTTTTT. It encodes CSALQGEKLFF.

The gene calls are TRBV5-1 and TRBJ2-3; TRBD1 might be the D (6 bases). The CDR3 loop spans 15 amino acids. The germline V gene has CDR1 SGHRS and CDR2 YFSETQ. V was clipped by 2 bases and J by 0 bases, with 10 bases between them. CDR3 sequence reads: CASSLTQGSTDTQYF. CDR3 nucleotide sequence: TGCGCCAGCAGCTTAACCCAGGGGAGCACAGATACGCAGTATTTT.

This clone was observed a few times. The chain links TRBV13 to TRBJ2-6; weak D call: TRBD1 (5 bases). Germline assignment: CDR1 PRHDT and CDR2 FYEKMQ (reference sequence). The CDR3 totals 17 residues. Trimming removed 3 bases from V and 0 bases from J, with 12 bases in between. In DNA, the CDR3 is TGTGCCAGCAGCTTGGGTGTAGGGGACTCTGGGGCCAACGTCCTGACTTTC. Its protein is CASSLGVGDSGANVLTF.

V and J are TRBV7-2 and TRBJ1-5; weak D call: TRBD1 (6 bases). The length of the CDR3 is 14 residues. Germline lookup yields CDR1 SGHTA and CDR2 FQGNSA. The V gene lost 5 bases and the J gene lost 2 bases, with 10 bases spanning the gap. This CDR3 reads CASSGGTRNQPQHF. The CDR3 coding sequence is TGTGCCAGCAGCGGAGGGACACGCAATCAGCCCCAGCATTTT.

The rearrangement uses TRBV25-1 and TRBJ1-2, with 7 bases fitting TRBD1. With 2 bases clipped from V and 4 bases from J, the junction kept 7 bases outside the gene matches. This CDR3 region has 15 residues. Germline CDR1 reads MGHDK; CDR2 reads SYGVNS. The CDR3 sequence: CASSEGNRGSYGYTF. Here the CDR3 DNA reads TGTGCCAGCAGTGAAGGGAACAGGGGATCCTATGGCTACACCTTC.

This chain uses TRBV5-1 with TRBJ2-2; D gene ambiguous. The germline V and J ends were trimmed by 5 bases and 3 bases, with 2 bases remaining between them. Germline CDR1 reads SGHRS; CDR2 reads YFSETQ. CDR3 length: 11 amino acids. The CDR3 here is CASRDTGELFF. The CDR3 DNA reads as TGCGCCAGCAGGGACACCGGGGAGCTGTTTTTT. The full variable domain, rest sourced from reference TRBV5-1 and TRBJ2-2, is KAGVTQTPRYLIKTRGQQVTLSCSPISGHRSVSWYQQTPGQGLQFLFEYFSETQRNKGNFPGRFSGRQFSNSRSEMNVSTLELGDSALYLCASRDTGELFFGEGSRLTVL.

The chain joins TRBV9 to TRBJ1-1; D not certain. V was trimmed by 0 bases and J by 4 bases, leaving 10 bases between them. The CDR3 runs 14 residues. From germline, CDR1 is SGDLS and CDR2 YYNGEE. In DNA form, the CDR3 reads TGTGCCAGCAGCGTAGGACCCCCAGGCACTGAAGCTTTCTTT. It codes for CASSVGPPGTEAFF.

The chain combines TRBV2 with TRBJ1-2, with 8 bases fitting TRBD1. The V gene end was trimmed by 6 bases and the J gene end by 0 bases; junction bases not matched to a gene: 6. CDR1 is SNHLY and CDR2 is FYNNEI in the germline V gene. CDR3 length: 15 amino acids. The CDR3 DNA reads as TGTGCCAGCAGGTACGACAGGGGAACTAACTATGGCTACACCTTC. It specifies CASRYDRGTNYGYTF.

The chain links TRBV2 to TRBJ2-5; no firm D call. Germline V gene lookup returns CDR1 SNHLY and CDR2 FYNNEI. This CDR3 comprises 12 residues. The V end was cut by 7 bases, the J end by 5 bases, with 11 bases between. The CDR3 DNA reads TGTGCCAGCAATGGGTTCGAGGAGACCCAGTACTTC. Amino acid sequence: CASNGFEETQYF. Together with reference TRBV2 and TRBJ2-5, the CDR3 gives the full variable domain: EPEVTQTPSHQVTQMGQEVILRCVPISNHLYFYWYRQILGQKVEFLVSFYNNEISEKSEIFDDQFSVERPDGSNFTLKIRSTKLEDSAMYFCASNGFEETQYFGPGTRLLVL.

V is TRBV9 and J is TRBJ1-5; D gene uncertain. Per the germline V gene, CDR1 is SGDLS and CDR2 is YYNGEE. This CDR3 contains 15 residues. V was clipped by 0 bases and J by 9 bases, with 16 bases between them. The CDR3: CASSVGTDATRPQHF. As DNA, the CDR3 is TGTGCCAGCAGCGTAGGGACGGACGCGACCCGGCCCCAGCATTTT.

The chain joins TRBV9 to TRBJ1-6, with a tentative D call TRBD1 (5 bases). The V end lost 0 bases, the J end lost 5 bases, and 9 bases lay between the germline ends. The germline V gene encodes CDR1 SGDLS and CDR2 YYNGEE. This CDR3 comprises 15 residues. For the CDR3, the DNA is TGTGCCAGCAGCGTAGAGGGGAGAGATAATTCACCCCTCCACTTT. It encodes CASSVEGRDNSPLHF.

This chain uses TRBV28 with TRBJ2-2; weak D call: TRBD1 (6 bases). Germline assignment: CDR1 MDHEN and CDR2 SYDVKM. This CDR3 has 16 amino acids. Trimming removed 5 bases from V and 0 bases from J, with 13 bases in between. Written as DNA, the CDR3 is TGTGCCAGCAGTCCTCTCGACAGGACGAACACCGGGGAGCTGTTTTTT. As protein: CASSPLDRTNTGELFF.

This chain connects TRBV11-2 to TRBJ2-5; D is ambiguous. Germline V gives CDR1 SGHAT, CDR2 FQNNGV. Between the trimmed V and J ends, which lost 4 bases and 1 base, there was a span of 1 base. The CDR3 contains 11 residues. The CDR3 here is CASSSQETQYF. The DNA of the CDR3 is TGTGCCAGCAGCTCCCAAGAGACCCAGTACTTC.

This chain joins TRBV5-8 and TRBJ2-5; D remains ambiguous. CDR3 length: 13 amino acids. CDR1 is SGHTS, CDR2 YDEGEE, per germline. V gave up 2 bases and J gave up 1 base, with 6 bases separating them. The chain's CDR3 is CASSFSPQETQYF. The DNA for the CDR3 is TGTGCCAGCAGCTTTAGCCCCCAAGAGACCCAGTACTTC.

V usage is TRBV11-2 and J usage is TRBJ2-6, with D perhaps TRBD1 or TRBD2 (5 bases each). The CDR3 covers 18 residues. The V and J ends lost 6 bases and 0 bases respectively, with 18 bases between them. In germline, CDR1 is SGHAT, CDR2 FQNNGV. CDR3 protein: CASRSPGRTISGANVLTF. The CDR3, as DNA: TGTGCCAGCAGGAGCCCGGGACGGACGATCTCTGGGGCCAACGTCCTGACTTTC.

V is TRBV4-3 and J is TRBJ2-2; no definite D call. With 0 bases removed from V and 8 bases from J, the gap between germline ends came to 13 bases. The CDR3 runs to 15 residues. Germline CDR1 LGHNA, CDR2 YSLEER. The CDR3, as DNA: TGCGCCAGCAGCCAAGATCCCCCGGGTGAGGGGGAGCTGTTTTTT. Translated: CASSQDPPGEGELFF.

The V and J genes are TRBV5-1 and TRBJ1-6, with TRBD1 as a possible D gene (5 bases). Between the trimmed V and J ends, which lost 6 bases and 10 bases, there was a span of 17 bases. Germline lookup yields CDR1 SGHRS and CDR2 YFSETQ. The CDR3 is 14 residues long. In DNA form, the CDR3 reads TGCGCCAGCACCACGACGGACCCAGGGTCACCCCTCCACTTT. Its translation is CASTTTDPGSPLHF.

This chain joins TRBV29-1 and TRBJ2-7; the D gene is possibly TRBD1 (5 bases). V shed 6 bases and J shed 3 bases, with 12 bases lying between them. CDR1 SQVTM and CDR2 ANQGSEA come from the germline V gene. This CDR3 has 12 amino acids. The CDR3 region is CSVANTGYEQYF. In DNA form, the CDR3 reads TGCAGCGTCGCCAACACAGGCTACGAGCAGTACTTC.

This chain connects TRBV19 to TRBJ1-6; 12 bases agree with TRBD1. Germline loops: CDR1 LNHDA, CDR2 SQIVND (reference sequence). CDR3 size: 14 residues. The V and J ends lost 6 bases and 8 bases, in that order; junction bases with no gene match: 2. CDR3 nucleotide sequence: TGTGCCAGTAGCGGGACAGGGGGCGATTCACCCCTCCACTTT. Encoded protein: CASSGTGGDSPLHF.

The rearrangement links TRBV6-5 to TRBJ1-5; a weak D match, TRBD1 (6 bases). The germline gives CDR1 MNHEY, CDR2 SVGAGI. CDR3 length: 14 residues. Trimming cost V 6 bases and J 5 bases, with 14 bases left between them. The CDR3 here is CASRGYREDQPQHF. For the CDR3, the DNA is TGTGCCAGCAGAGGGTACAGGGAGGATCAGCCCCAGCATTTT.

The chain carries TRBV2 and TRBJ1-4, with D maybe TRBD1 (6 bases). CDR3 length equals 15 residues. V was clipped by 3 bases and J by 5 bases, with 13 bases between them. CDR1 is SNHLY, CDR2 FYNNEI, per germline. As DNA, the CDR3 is TGTGCCAGCAGTGACATAGGGGGAGGAAATGAAAAACTGTTTTTT. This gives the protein CASSDIGGGNEKLFF.

The CDR3 sequence is CASSRTSGASYEQYF. The CDR3 DNA sequence: TGTGCCAGCAGCAGGACTAGCGGGGCCTCCTACGAGCAGTACTTC. The V gene is TRBV6-5, the J gene TRBJ2-7; TRBD2 aligns across 12 bases. The J segment lost 0 bases and the V segment lost 6 bases, leaving 3 bases of the junction unmatched. The CDR3 length is 15 residues. Per the germline V gene, CDR1 is MNHEY and CDR2 is SVGAGI.

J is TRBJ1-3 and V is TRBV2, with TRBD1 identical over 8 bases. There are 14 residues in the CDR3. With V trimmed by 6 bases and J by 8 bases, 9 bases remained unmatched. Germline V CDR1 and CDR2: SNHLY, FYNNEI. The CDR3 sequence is CASRETGDQYTIYF. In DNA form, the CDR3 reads TGTGCCAGCAGGGAGACAGGGGATCAATACACCATATATTTT.

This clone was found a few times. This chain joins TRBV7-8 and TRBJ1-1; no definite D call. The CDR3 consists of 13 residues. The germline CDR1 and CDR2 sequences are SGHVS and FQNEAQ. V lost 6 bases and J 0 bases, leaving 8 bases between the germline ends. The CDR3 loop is CASRFQVNTEAFF. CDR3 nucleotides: TGTGCCAGCAGATTTCAAGTGAACACTGAAGCTTTCTTT.